This TCR beta chain was captured in a study of Graves' ophthalmopathy and Graves' hyperthyroidism. Study as a whole: Peripheral blood was gathered at first diagnosis, ahead of any treatment whatsoever. Whole-study results and caveats: Researchers report that a 13-signature model separated ophthalmopathy from stable hyperthyroidism, posting less than 90% sensitivity and about 82% specificity.

This clonotype was seen repeatedly, ten times or more. Its specificity is not known. Physicians reached a diagnosis by relying on clinical symptoms, serum thyroxine, TRAb, thyroid ultrasound and orbital computed tomography. Sampling over 8 ml of fresh peripheral blood provided the PBMCs. The CDR3 extends over 13 amino acids. CDR1 is GTSNPN, CDR2 SVGIG, per germline (reference sequence). With V trimmed by 6 bases and J by 2 bases, 3 bases remained unmatched. Amplification of the TCR beta CDR3 regions used RNA transcripts (as template). Scientists carried out first-round RT-PCR using HTBI primers and then a second-round multiplex PCR. TCRdb used MiXCR to reprocess the multiplex PCR reads, holding one entry per CDR3 protein. The sample holds approximately 210,000 distinct CDR3 sequences, 29% seen once.

Sequenced sample: peripheral blood. The chain links TRBV30 to TRBJ1-2; 10 bases align to TRBD1. The source of this sequence is a man aged 45-65 years with Graves' ophthalmopathy. DNA of the CDR3: TGTGCCTGCCGGACAGGGGGAAACTATGGCTACACCTTC. It yields the protein CACRTGGNYGYTF.